These T cell receptor beta chains were read from a single sample in a study of cytomegalovirus exposure and HLA in healthy donors. Method: immunoSEQ multiplex PCR; TCRdb's copy keeps in-frame clones and lacks some. The table records roughly 140,000 clones, around 80% of them present only once. The sequencing input was PBMCs. The origin of the receptors is a man aged 25-40 years in good health and CMV-seronegative. CDR3s leave out the opening cysteine and the closing phenylalanine or tryptophan. Each record gives: J gene, V gene, CDR3 protein.

TRBJ1-6 | TRBV10-2 | ASSEVRGESNSPLH
TRBJ2-7 | TRBV28 | ASSLGARGEQY
TRBJ1-5 | TRBV19 | ASSADRAGGDNQPQH
TRBJ1-1 | TRBV30 | AWSRTGDTEAF
TRBJ1-3 | TRBV5-4 | ASSLGHVGQGGNTIY
TRBJ2-7 | TRBV7-7 | ASSPSSGSTFYEQY
TRBJ2-5 | TRBV25-1 | ASSDLTTEYQETQY
TRBJ1-1 | TRBV6-1 | ASSEREPEAF
TRBJ2-5 | TRBV18 | ASSIQGEGTQY
TRBJ1-1 | TRBV19 | ASSTGPMNTEAF
TRBJ1-2 | TRBV6-1 | ASSEAPRGDGYT
TRBJ1-1 | TRBV12-5 | ASGADPGQVAF
TRBJ2-3 | TRBV5-4 | ASSLGQDTDTQY
TRBJ2-6 | TRBV15 | ATSRRQGSGANVLT
TRBJ2-3 | TRBV12-5 | ASGPGSTDTQY
TRBJ1-1 | TRBV29-1 | SVGSYQGTEAF
TRBJ2-6 | TRBV6-7 | TITQGFVANVLT
TRBJ2-5 | TRBV7-8 | ASSLGLAGQETQY
TRBJ2-3 | TRBV10-1 | ASSDWGTSERTDTQY
TRBJ2-5 | TRBV10-3 | AISDSGGSQETQY
TRBJ1-1 | TRBV5-4 | ASSLGGSRGHEAF
TRBJ2-2 | TRBV28 | ASSLGGLFEGSGELF
TRBJ1-2 | TRBV2 | ASSEGSRAGYT
TRBJ2-1 | TRBV7-6 | ASSLLQGSHNEQF
TRBJ1-1 | TRBV5-6 | ASSWNTGGYTEAF
TRBJ1-6 | TRBV6-4 | ASSSGQGDGNSPLH
TRBJ2-3 | TRBV5-1 | ASSLELSGTDTQY
TRBJ2-1 | TRBV29-1 | SGGTSGRGYNEQF
TRBJ2-5 | TRBV18 | ASLRTGLETQY
TRBJ2-1 | TRBV5-1 | ASSLRTSDHPYNEQF
TRBJ1-2 | TRBV5-1 | ASSSGPHDYGYT
TRBJ1-5 | TRBV6-6 | ASSYQTARGQPQH
TRBJ2-1 | TRBV6-4 | ASSDSIAGGPNEQF
TRBJ1-4 | TRBV28 | ASSLGQGAHRGKANEKLF
TRBJ1-1 | TRBV7-9 | ASSLDGGQGEAF
TRBJ2-7 | TRBV5-1 | ASSPQGRGYEQY
TRBJ1-3 | TRBV18 | ASSGTRQSGNTIY
TRBJ2-2 | TRBV5-4 | ASSLERGGVGELF
TRBJ1-6 | TRBV30 | AWSVRRGYNSPLH
TRBJ2-2 | TRBV5-6 | ASRRLRNGELF
TRBJ2-5 | TRBV7-6 | ASSLAGVGETQY
TRBJ2-7 | TRBV2 | ASSEGTLRREQY